These T cell receptor beta chains were read from a single sample in a study of T-cell reconstitution after alpha-beta-depleted transplantation in children. One entry per CDR3 protein, called by TCRdb with MiXCR from the PCR reads. Here the sample spans fewer than 550,000 distinct CDR3 sequences, roughly 10% being singletons. The material sequenced was PBMCs, taken before TCRalphabeta/CD19-depleted stem cell transplant. The source is a child between 2 and 9 years old with inherited bone marrow failure, due to receive a stem cell transplant. Each CDR3 is given with its conserved first and last residue. The D gene is left open where the match is weak. Part of the rows lack a size; the others show once, few, many or a class for expanded clones.

>TRBJ2-1|TRBV12-3/TRBV12-4|many|-
CASSRLRETGNEQFF
TGTGCCAGCAGTCGCCTCCGGGAGACGGGGAATGAGCAGTTCTTC
>TRBJ2-2|TRBV7-8|many|TRBD2
CASSLGGSFGTGELFF
TGTGCCAGCAGCTTAGGCGGGAGTTTCGGCACCGGGGAGCTGTTTTTT
>TRBJ1-4|TRBV7-9|many|-
CASSRARGGGEKLFF
TGTGCCAGCAGCCGAGCGCGGGGTGGAGGTGAAAAACTGTTTTTT
>TRBJ1-5|TRBV28|many|-
CASTEGKWPQHF
TGTGCCAGCACCGAGGGTAAATGGCCCCAGCATTTT
>TRBJ1-1|TRBV18|-|TRBD1
CASSLPEGANTEAFF
TGTGCCAGCTCACTACCCGAGGGGGCGAACACTGAAGCTTTCTTT
>TRBJ2-1|TRBV18|-|TRBD2
CASSLSPRGGSDQEFF
TGTGCCAGCTCACTCTCTCCAAGGGGCGGGAGCGATCAAGAGTTCTTC
>TRBJ2-6|TRBV20-1|few|-
CSARGPGHPSGANVLTF
TGCAGTGCTAGAGGTCCGGGACATCCATCTGGGGCCAACGTCCTGACTTTC
>TRBJ2-7|TRBV30|few|TRBD2
CAWRHRSGRRNEQYF
TGTGCCTGGAGGCACAGGAGCGGGAGGAGGAACGAGCAGTACTTC
>TRBJ2-7|TRBV28|many|-
CASIRAGREYEQYF
TGTGCCAGCATCCGAGCGGGTAGAGAGTACGAGCAGTACTTC
>TRBJ1-2|TRBV30|-|-
CAWSVQGGRDGSGSYGYTF
TGTGCCTGGAGTGTACAAGGAGGGAGGGACGGCTCAGGATCCTATGGCTACACCTTC
>TRBJ2-2|TRBV5-1|many|-
CASSLRAEKTGELFF
TGCGCCAGCAGCTTAAGGGCAGAGAAAACCGGGGAGCTGTTTTTT
>TRBJ2-3|TRBV24-1|many|-
CATSDTLRDLTDTQYF
TGTGCCACCAGTGATACGCTGCGGGACCTTACAGATACGCAGTATTTT
>TRBJ2-7|TRBV20-1|many|-
CSARDRVDPYF
TGCAGTGCTAGAGACAGGGTGGACCCGTACTTC
>TRBJ1-5|TRBV19|many|-
CASSIWDSNQPQHF
TGTGCCAGTAGTATCTGGGATAGCAATCAGCCCCAGCATTTT
>TRBJ2-2|TRBV7-2|-|TRBD1
CASSLQTGAGELFF
TGTGCCAGCAGCTTACAAACAGGGGCCGGGGAGCTGTTTTTT
>TRBJ2-7|TRBV12-3/TRBV12-4|few|-
CASSLDPGTGEQYF
TGTGCCAGCAGCCTTGATCCGGGGACTGGCGAGCAGTACTTC
>TRBJ1-1|TRBV20-1|few|-
CSAPEIGRGSEAFF
TGCAGTGCCCCTGAAATTGGTAGGGGATCTGAAGCTTTCTTT
>TRBJ2-7|TRBV6-5|-|TRBD2
CASSYSGGGSSYEQYF
TGTGCCAGCAGTTACTCGGGCGGGGGTAGCTCCTACGAGCAGTACTTC
>TRBJ2-3|TRBV10-3|few|-
CAITPGAGDTQYF
TGTGCCATCACTCCGGGGGCCGGTGATACGCAGTATTTT
>TRBJ2-7|TRBV29-1|many|TRBD2
CSVESTSGSYEQYF
TGCAGCGTTGAAAGTACTAGCGGAAGCTACGAGCAGTACTTC
>TRBJ2-7|TRBV9|-|-
CASSVLGAYEQYF
TGTGCCAGCAGCGTGCTCGGAGCCTACGAGCAGTACTTC
>TRBJ2-7|TRBV20-1|many|TRBD2
CSASIPSGTYEQYF
TGCAGTGCTAGTATACCTAGCGGGACCTACGAGCAGTACTTC
>TRBJ2-7|TRBV29-1|few|-
CSAGTRGDPYEQYF
TGCAGCGCCGGCACCCGCGGGGACCCCTACGAGCAGTACTTC
>TRBJ2-2|TRBV12-3/TRBV12-4|few|TRBD2
CASSLGSGRASGTGELFF
TGTGCCAGCAGTTTAGGCAGCGGGAGGGCCTCGGGCACCGGGGAGCTGTTTTTT
>TRBJ2-1|TRBV29-1|many|-
CSVEETHSYNEQFF
TGCAGCGTTGAAGAAACACACTCCTACAATGAGCAGTTCTTC
>TRBJ2-3|TRBV20-1|many|TRBD2
CSARGLAGGPITDTQYF
TGCAGTGCTAGGGGACTAGCGGGAGGACCTATCACAGATACGCAGTATTTT
>TRBJ2-1|TRBV15|many|TRBD2
CATSRGPAGEVYNEQFF
TGTGCCACCAGCAGAGGGCCAGCGGGAGAAGTCTACAATGAGCAGTTCTTC
>TRBJ2-6|TRBV7-9|few|-
CASSRQDPSSWANVLTF
TGTGCCAGCAGCCGACAGGATCCCTCCTCGTGGGCCAACGTCCTGACTTTC
>TRBJ1-6|TRBV4-1|many|-
CASSHPPNSPLHF
TGCGCCAGCAGCCACCCCCCTAATTCACCCCTCCACTTT
>TRBJ2-7|TRBV20-1|many|-
CSAIDSPREYF
TGCAGTGCTATCGACAGCCCGAGAGAGTACTTC
>TRBJ2-7|TRBV27|few|TRBD2
CASRRLAGEGSYEQYF
TGTGCCAGCCGGAGACTAGCGGGAGAAGGGTCCTACGAGCAGTACTTC
>TRBJ2-2|TRBV11-2|many|-
CASSLMNTGELFF
TGTGCCAGCAGTTTGATGAACACCGGGGAGCTGTTTTTT
>TRBJ2-1|TRBV9|many|-
CASSLRDKSRNEQFF
TGTGCCAGCAGCTTGCGCGATAAATCCCGCAATGAGCAGTTCTTC
>TRBJ1-6|TRBV6-5|-|TRBD1
CASSYSRQGWSPLHF
TGTGCCAGCAGTTACTCCCGACAGGGATGGTCACCCCTCCACTTT
>TRBJ2-7|TRBV7-2|few|TRBD1
CASSRDRGPGRSYEQYF
TGTGCCAGCAGTCGGGACAGAGGGCCGGGCCGCTCCTACGAGCAGTACTTC
>TRBJ2-1|TRBV6-2/TRBV6-3|many|-
CASSYSTRRAEKYNEQFF
TGTGCCAGCAGTTACTCTACGAGGCGAGCGGAAAAATACAATGAGCAGTTCTTC
>TRBJ1-3|TRBV10-3|many|-
CAIMAAYGNTIYF
TGTGCCATCATGGCCGCGTACGGAAACACCATATATTTT
>TRBJ2-1|TRBV20-1|few|TRBD2
CSARPSGIMDEQFF
TGCAGTGCTAGGCCTAGCGGGATTATGGATGAGCAGTTCTTC
>TRBJ2-7|TRBV20-1|many|-
CSARDPHWTISYEQYF
TGCAGTGCTAGAGATCCCCACTGGACTATCTCCTACGAGCAGTACTTC
>TRBJ2-1|TRBV4-3|many|-
CASSQYRVDEQFF
TGCGCCAGCAGCCAATACAGGGTCGATGAGCAGTTCTTC
>TRBJ1-1|TRBV5-1|few|TRBD1
CASSLTRGRNTEAFF
TGCGCCAGCAGCTTAACCAGGGGGCGGAACACTGAAGCTTTCTTT
>TRBJ2-3|TRBV18|many|-
CASSQSPDTQYF
TGTGCCAGCTCACAGAGCCCAGATACGCAGTATTTT
>TRBJ2-1|TRBV20-1|few|TRBD2
CSAPTSGKVEQFF
TGCAGTGCCCCGACTAGCGGGAAGGTTGAGCAGTTCTTC
>TRBJ2-2|TRBV7-8|-|-
CASSYPPGQNTGELFF
TGTGCCAGCAGTTATCCCCCGGGACAAAACACCGGGGAGCTGTTTTTT
>TRBJ2-7|TRBV5-1|many|TRBD2
CASRTGTTSGEQYF
TGCGCCAGCAGAACCGGGACTACCTCCGGGGAGCAGTACTTC
>TRBJ2-5|TRBV29-1|many|TRBD1
CSVWHDRDRQETQYF
TGCAGCGTTTGGCATGACCGGGACAGACAAGAGACCCAGTACTTC
>TRBJ2-7|TRBV7-4|few|TRBD2
CASSLGGRAGAYSYEQYF
TGTGCCAGCAGCTTAGGCGGCCGAGCGGGAGCCTACTCCTACGAGCAGTACTTC
>TRBJ2-1|TRBV20-1|many|TRBD2
CSARGAGGSEQFF
TGCAGTGCTAGAGGAGCGGGAGGTTCTGAGCAGTTCTTC